The rows below give T cell receptor beta chains drawn from one sample of a study of response to subunit inactivated influenza vaccine. Via MiXCR, TCRdb re-called the RT-PCR reads, giving one row per CDR3 protein. There are 450,000 to 500,000 distinct CDR3 sequences in the sample; approximately 11% occur only once, and roughly 12% lies in the top ten. Sequencing used PBMCs from blood, obtained 45 days after vaccination. The source of these receptors is a middle-aged man who received an inactivated influenza vaccine. Both conserved end residues are part of each CDR3. A D gene is named only where the DNA matches it firmly. Only part of the rows carry a size: once, few, many, or a class if the clone is expanded.

d_gene	j_gene	abundance	v_gene	CDR3nt	CDR3aa
.	TRBJ1-1	few	TRBV20-1	TGCAGTGCGCAGGTGAACACTGAAGCTTTCTTT	CSAQVNTEAFF
.	TRBJ2-1	.	TRBV6-2/TRBV6-3	TGTGCCAGCAGTTATTCGCGACTGAGCTCCTACAATGAGCAGTTCTTC	CASSYSRLSSYNEQFF
TRBD1	TRBJ2-7	many	TRBV10-3	TGTGCCATCAGCGCCGACAGGGGGGGATCGTCCGAGCAGTACTTC	CAISADRGGSSEQYF
.	TRBJ2-7	few	TRBV30	TGTGCCTGGAGTGTAGGCACCTACTCCTACGAGCAGTACTTC	CAWSVGTYSYEQYF
TRBD2	TRBJ2-2	.	TRBV10-2	TGCGCCAGCAGTGGGCAGCGGGGGGTCCACACCGGGGAGCTGTTTTTT	CASSGQRGVHTGELFF
TRBD2	TRBJ2-1	many	TRBV11-2	TGTGCCAGCAGCTTAGGACTAGCGGGAGAAAATGAGCAGTTCTTC	CASSLGLAGENEQFF
.	TRBJ2-3	.	TRBV5-1	TGCGCCAGCAGCCAATTCATATCTGACTATAGCACAGATACGCAGTATTTT	CASSQFISDYSTDTQYF
TRBD1	TRBJ2-1	few	TRBV29-1	TGCAGCGTGCTGGGACAGGGGGCGAGGAATGAGCAGTTCTTC	CSVLGQGARNEQFF
.	TRBJ2-1	many	TRBV12-3/TRBV12-4	TGTGCCAGCAGTTTCCAGGGAGGGGGGAATGAGCAGTTCTTC	CASSFQGGGNEQFF
.	TRBJ2-1	few	TRBV5-1	TGCGCCAGCAGCTCTGACGGAGACTCCTACAATGAGCAGTTCTTC	CASSSDGDSYNEQFF
TRBD1	TRBJ1-1	.	TRBV12-5	TGTGCTAGTGGCACCAGACAGGGGCTAGCTTTCTTT	CASGTRQGLAFF
.	TRBJ1-2	many	TRBV7-2	TGTGCCAGCACCGGACAAAACTATGGCTACACCTTC	CASTGQNYGYTF
.	TRBJ2-7	.	TRBV7-2	TGTGCCAGCAGCTTAAATTGGGACTACGAGCAGTACTTC	CASSLNWDYEQYF
.	TRBJ1-1	.	TRBV29-1	TGCAGCGTTGGGGCGGGGACTGAAGCTTTCTTT	CSVGAGTEAFF
.	TRBJ1-6	few	TRBV6-1	TGTGCCAGCAGCCCCGACAAGGCTCCGGCTCCCCTCCACTTT	CASSPDKAPAPLHF
.	TRBJ1-6	few	TRBV5-1	TGCGCCAGTTCGGGTGGGGGTGAAAATTCACCCCTCCACTTT	CASSGGGENSPLHF
TRBD1	TRBJ2-6	many	TRBV5-5	TGTGCCAGCAGCTCACGGGACAGAAACTCTGGGGCCAACGTCCTGACTTTC	CASSSRDRNSGANVLTF
.	TRBJ1-5	few	TRBV4-2	TGTGCCAGCAGCCAAGGGACTAATCAGCCCCAGCATTTT	CASSQGTNQPQHF
TRBD2	TRBJ2-3	.	TRBV11-2	TGTGCCAGCAGCTCCAGCGGGGGGGCCGGAATGGCGCAGTATTTT	CASSSSGGAGMAQYF
.	TRBJ1-5	many	TRBV5-6	TGTGCCAGCAGCCGTTGGGGGTATCAGCCCCAGCATTTT	CASSRWGYQPQHF
.	TRBJ2-1	.	TRBV29-1	TGCAGCGTTGAAGATCACATTAGTAGGTCCGATGAGCAGTTCTTC	CSVEDHISRSDEQFF
TRBD1	TRBJ2-1	few	TRBV5-4	TGTGCCAGCAGCTTGGCCCGACAGGGGGCCAAGAATGAGCAGTTCTTC	CASSLARQGAKNEQFF
TRBD2	TRBJ2-3	.	TRBV4-3	TGCGCCAGCAGCCAAGATCCTAGCGGGAGGGCCACAGATACGCAGTATTTT	CASSQDPSGRATDTQYF
.	TRBJ2-3	many	TRBV20-1	TGCAGTGCTAGAGGAGTGGGGGGGGCCCACACAGATACGCAGTATTTT	CSARGVGGAHTDTQYF